This entry concerns a single TCR beta chain. No antigen is known for it. No base qualities exist here, and no much larger clone lies one base off it. This record belongs to a study of blood T cell repertoires in COVID-19 (dated by TCRdb to the early 2020s). Study-level background: Samples from collaborators originated in the United States, Italy and Spain and spanned both the acute and convalescent phases of COVID-19. The repertoires were made available in a free public database intended to serve as a resource for research on the immune response to SARS-CoV-2. Where HLA class I and class II types were available, the types were taken from metadata supplied by the sample provider, not from assay-based typing. The dataset comprised deeply sampled blood TCRbeta repertoires from subjects exposed to, actively infected with, or recovered from COVID-19. The material from the prospective study consisted of cDNA or gDNA derived from T cells, B-cell-depleted T cells, or PBMCs. Samples were obtained from the ongoing ImmuneRACE study (first 160 participants) and from 1,254 subjects provided by 6 global collaborators. Sample metadata almost always included a de-identified subject ID, COVID-19 status, age in years and sex. The research as a whole found: The amount of clinical and demographic metadata varied by source and participant and was provided uncurated.

TCRbeta CDR3 regions were amplified from genomic DNA using the immunoSEQ Assay, a bias-controlled multiplex PCR. The original pipeline was this. Nucleated cell counts per sample were estimated from amplification of reference gene primers within the assay. To quantify the absolute abundance of each unique TCRbeta CDR3 rearrangement, sequence reads were collapsed and filtered. For each sample, productive Simpson clonality was calculated as the square root of Simpson's diversity index over productive rearrangements. TCRdb carries this immuneACCESS record with in-frame sequences only. Its versions omit some clonotypes, under half of them owing to an unresolved V gene in the studies checked, with the rest unexplained. Clonal size and the V and J genes are those of that table, whereas D and trimming came from the DNA. The sample table contains about 82,000 clones; only one count was recorded for around four fifths of them. Roughly a third of the sample rests with the top ten.

One collaborating source in Seattle enrolled patients during active infection and followed them longitudinally through the course of disease. Whole blood was collected in K2EDTA tubes by collaborating institutions according to the institutions' own protocols. For TCRbeta analysis, collaborators shipped samples in one of three forms: frozen whole blood, isolated PBMCs, or DNA extracted from either of those sample types. The receptor was isolated from a man between 60 and 75 years old with COVID-19, enrolled during active disease. The sequenced sample consisted of peripheral blood.

CDR3 loop: CATSRDPSRRPNQPQHF. The DNA sequence is as follows: TGTGCCACCAGCAGAGATCCCAGCAGGAGGCCCAATCAGCCCCAGCATTTT. The chain links TRBV15 with TRBJ1-5, with no confident D gene call. Taken from cysteine to phenylalanine, the CDR3 has 17 residues. The kept DNA is CDR3 alone, 51 bases in frame from the first base. V is clipped by 0 bases and J by 3 bases, and the sequence between their germline boundaries is 15 bases long. CDR1 LNHNV and CDR2 YYDKDF are derived from the germline V gene (reference sequence).